The clone carrying this T cell receptor beta chain appeared a few times. Its antigen is unknown. The study reverse transcribed the entire isolated RNA, so it sequenced expressed TCRB transcripts. The data were produced by immunoSEQ multiplex PCR, yet TCRdb's version contains in-frame clones alone and is incomplete. The sample has around 250,000 clones, about 13% seen once. This specimen belongs to a study of beta chain features in type 1 diabetes. Findings of the study overall: Since sequencing was performed on cDNA, cells with high TCR expression could be over-represented. Type 1 diabetes patients had TCRB CDR3s that were shorter (moderately but significantly so) in all four CD4+ subsets. Diminished insertions and augmented deletions at VDJ junctions characterized type 1 diabetes patients.

The V and J ends lost 0 bases and 7 bases respectively, with 9 bases between them. The CDR3 spans 13 residues. Germline V lookup: CDR1 SNHLY, CDR2 FYNNEI. V and J are TRBV2 and TRBJ1-2; D gene uncertain. Material: naive CD4+ T cells from blood. This sequence originates from a young man with type 1 diabetes. The CDR3 reads CASSEARERGYTF. The CDR3 coding sequence is TGTGCCAGCAGTGAAGCTCGAGAACGTGGCTACACCTTC.